The 10 T cell receptor beta chains below all came from one sample that was sequenced in a study of shared clonotypes between healthy human individuals (dated by TCRdb to 2020 to 2022). The method behind the library was the immunoSEQ multiplex PCR assay. Imported from immuneACCESS, the table was reduced by TCRdb to in-frame sequences with V and J called. These copies leave out some clones; in studies compared against another copy, an unresolved V gene accounts for under half, and the cause of the remainder is not known. This sample is represented by 2.3 million or so clones; 93% of them were singletons. Of the sample, under 0.45% falls within the top ten clones. Source material: naive CD4+ T cells from PBMCs. The cell subset or site label corresponds to: CD45RA+ positively selected. The receptors here all came from a man in his late teens or twenties in good health. Some clones in this sample may be carry-over from other donors' samples.

The chain couples TRBV5-6 to TRBJ2-5; perhaps D is TRBD1 or TRBD2 (5 bases each). CDR3 length equals 14 residues. Germline lookup yields CDR1 SGHDT and CDR2 YYEEEE. V was clipped by 3 bases and J by 2 bases, with 11 bases between them. The CDR3 region has the DNA TGTGCCAGCAGCTCGTGGGGGTTGCAAGAGACCCAGTACTTC. Its translation is CASSSWGLQETQYF.

The rearrangement joins TRBV7-9 to TRBJ1-3, with D uncertain. The CDR3 runs to 15 residues. CDR1 SEHNR and CDR2 FQNEAQ come from the germline V gene (reference sequence). Trimming removed 2 bases at V and 0 bases at J, with 8 bases between. CDR3 coding DNA: TGTGCCAGCAGCTTAAGTACTCTCTCTGGAAACACCATATATTTT. Its translation is CASSLSTLSGNTIYF.

The V call is TRBV13, the J call TRBJ2-1; D unresolved. The V end was cut by 5 bases, the J end by 4 bases, with 9 bases between. The CDR3 sequence is 13 residues long. Germline V gene lookup returns CDR1 PRHDT and CDR2 FYEKMQ (reference sequence). The CDR3 protein is CASSPDLYNEQFF. The CDR3 nucleotides read TGTGCCAGCAGCCCCGACTTGTACAATGAGCAGTTCTTC.

This chain links TRBV9 with TRBJ1-3, with TRBD1 as a possible D gene (6 bases). This CDR3 comprises 17 residues. The germline V and J ends were trimmed by 0 bases and 0 bases, with 13 bases remaining between them. The germline V gene has CDR1 SGDLS and CDR2 YYNGEE. CDR3 in amino acids: CASSVAAGAISGNTIYF. The DNA for the CDR3 is TGTGCCAGCAGCGTAGCGGCAGGGGCTATCTCTGGAAACACCATATATTTT.

The V call is TRBV29-1, the J call TRBJ2-7; no definite D call. The CDR3 sequence is 13 residues long. The V end was cut by 3 bases, the J end by 4 bases, with 13 bases between. CDR1 and CDR2 (germline): SQVTM, ANQGSEA. CDR3 sequence reads: CSVESDGRYEQYF. CDR3 nucleotides: TGCAGCGTTGAGTCGGACGGAAGATACGAGCAGTACTTC.

CDR3 DNA: TGTGCCAGCAGCTCAGGGGGCGCGGGCAAAAACATTCAGTACTTC. It yields the protein CASSSGGAGKNIQYF. The chain has TRBV27 and TRBJ2-4, with TRBD1 matching over 8 bases. The CDR3 sequence is 15 residues long. Germline lookup yields CDR1 MNHEY and CDR2 SMNVEV (reference sequence). V was clipped by 6 bases and J by 3 bases; unmatched bases: 7.

In regard to this clone: Other DNA sequences in the sample encode the same CDR3. Here the CDR3 DNA reads TGTGCCAGCAGCTTGGATGGAAACTATGGCTACACCTTC. It yields the protein CASSLDGNYGYTF. The chain carries TRBV7-9 and TRBJ1-2; no clear D gene. CDR1 and CDR2 (germline): SEHNR, FQNEAQ (reference sequence). V gave up 3 bases and J gave up 2 bases, with 7 bases separating them. The CDR3 contains 13 residues.

This chain uses TRBV6-5 with TRBJ2-7; 10 bases are a match to TRBD2. CDR3 size: 16 residues. Per the germline V gene, CDR1 is MNHEY and CDR2 is SVGAGI. Trimming removed 0 bases from V and 4 bases from J; junction bases left unmatched: 6. CDR3 DNA sequence: TGTGCCAGCAGTTACTCGAGCGGGAGGGCCGCGTACGAGCAGTACTTC. This encodes CASSYSSGRAAYEQYF.

Note on this clone: The sample has other DNA sequences that encode this CDR3 too. The chain has TRBV4-1 and TRBJ2-7; 10 nucleotides align to TRBD1. This CDR3 is 15 amino acids long. V lost 2 bases, J lost 4 bases, and 5 bases stayed unmatched. The germline V gene encodes CDR1 MGHRA and CDR2 YSYEKL. CDR3 sequence reads: CASSQPRDRGYEQYF. The CDR3 coding sequence is TGCGCCAGCAGCCAACCCCGGGACAGGGGATACGAGCAGTACTTC.

V usage is TRBV6-6 and J usage is TRBJ1-1; no definite D call. V lost 8 bases and J 5 bases, leaving 6 bases between the germline ends. CDR3 length: 10 amino acids. Germline loops: CDR1 MNHNY, CDR2 SVGAGI (reference sequence). CDR3 DNA sequence: TGTGCCAGCGCAGAAACTGAAGCTTTCTTT. It specifies CASAETEAFF.